Shown below are 7 T cell receptor beta chains from a single sample sequenced in a study of blood T cell repertoires in COVID-19 (dated by TCRdb to 2019 to 2021). The library was prepared using the immunoSEQ multiplex PCR assay. TCRdb's version of the immuneACCESS table is confined to in-frame rearrangements and falls short of the full clone set. An unresolved V gene accounts for under half of the shortfall where checked; the remainder is of unknown origin. The sample table records more than 150,000 clones; 80% to 90% of these occur just once. The biggest ten clones account for roughly 8% of the sample. Material for sequencing was peripheral blood. The origin of the receptors is a man aged 60-69 years with acute or convalescent COVID-19.

The chain links TRBV9 to TRBJ2-5; 13 positions match TRBD2. CDR3 length: 15 residues. With V trimmed by 3 bases and J by 4 bases, 3 bases remained unmatched. In germline, CDR1 is SGDLS, CDR2 YYNGEE. This CDR3 reads CASSGLAGGGETQYF. The DNA of the CDR3 is TGTGCCAGCAGCGGACTAGCGGGAGGAGGAGAGACCCAGTACTTC.

V usage is TRBV6-5 and J usage is TRBJ2-2, with D maybe TRBD2 (5 bases). The CDR3 is made up of 15 amino acids. V was cut by 6 bases and J by 1 base, with 12 bases left in between. Germline loops: CDR1 MNHEY, CDR2 SVGAGI. The DNA of the CDR3 is TGTGCCAGCAGGTCTGGACTGTGGAACACCGGGGAGCTGTTTTTT. Its translation is CASRSGLWNTGELFF.

This clone was seen only a few times. The gene calls are TRBV29-1 and TRBJ2-7, with 8 bases aligning to TRBD2. The CDR3 covers 14 residues. Germline V gene lookup returns CDR1 SQVTM and CDR2 ANQGSEA. The V gene end was trimmed by 4 bases and the J gene end by 3 bases; junction bases not matched to a gene: 8. The CDR3 nucleotides are TGCAGCGTTGTTCCCAGCGGGGGCTACTACGAGCAGTACTTC. Translation: CSVVPSGGYYEQYF.

The chain uses TRBV10-3 and TRBJ2-7; TRBD2 matches at 10 bases. CDR3 length equals 16 residues. Germline V lookup: CDR1 ENHRY, CDR2 SYGVKD. Germline trimming cut 1 base from V and 0 bases from J; bases unmatched to any gene: 3. The CDR3 sequence is CAISEYSGGSSYEQYF. Written as DNA, the CDR3 is TGTGCCATCAGTGAGTATAGCGGGGGGAGCTCCTACGAGCAGTACTTC.

The genes are TRBV7-3 and TRBJ2-5, with D unclear. This CDR3 contains 13 residues. In germline, CDR1 is SGHTA, CDR2 FQGTGA. Between the trimmed V and J ends, which lost 3 bases and 2 bases, there was a span of 7 bases. CDR3 sequence (DNA): TGTGCCAGCAGCTTCCAGGCGCAAGAGACCCAGTACTTC. This sequence encodes CASSFQAQETQYF.

J is TRBJ1-5 and V is TRBV7-9, with D perhaps TRBD1 (6 bases). Germline V gives CDR1 SEHNR, CDR2 FQNEAQ (reference sequence). The CDR3 spans 17 residues. With 5 bases removed from V and 2 bases from J, the gap between germline ends came to 19 bases. CDR3 in amino acids: CASSAGQFGQGNQPQHF. As DNA, the CDR3 is TGTGCCAGCAGCGCCGGACAGTTCGGGCAGGGCAATCAGCCCCAGCATTTT.

The chain employs TRBV18 and TRBJ2-5; 15 bases are a match to TRBD2. This CDR3 is built from 18 residues. Unmatched junction bases numbered 6, after V lost 3 bases and J lost 1 base. Per germline, CDR1 KGHSH and CDR2 LQKENI. The DNA for the CDR3 is TGTGCCAGCTCACCCCCCGGACTAGCGGGAGGGTCCCAAGAGACCCAGTACTTC. It codes for CASSPPGLAGGSQETQYF.